This T cell receptor (beta chain) was found in a study of shared clonotypes between healthy human individuals. About the research overall: With ages of 18 to 49, the donors were two women and three men. Three plates were used per donor for CD4 naive, three for CD4 memory, two for CD8 naive and one for CD8 memory.

The donors were adults (healthy and HIV-negative) with no recent acute infections or vaccinations. Partitioning of CD4+ cells yielded a CD45RA+ naive subset and a CD45RA-negative memory subset. TCRdb's table, derived via immunoSEQ multiplex PCR, lists solely in-frame clones and lacks some. The table shows roughly 200,000 clones, with approximately 60% occurring only once. This clone has a count of ten or more. Germline CDR1 is WSHSY and CDR2 is SAAADI. The CDR3 covers 13 residues. Trimming pared 7 bases from V and 1 base from J, leaving 10 bases between. This receptor was obtained from a man under 40 in good health. The V gene is TRBV10-2, the J gene TRBJ2-5; D call uncertain. The sequenced sample consisted of memory CD4+ T cells sorted from blood. The subset here: CD45RA-negative fraction. The CDR3 region is CASTGQIQETQYF. The CDR3 DNA reads TGCGCCAGCACTGGTCAGATCCAAGAGACCCAGTACTTC.